Here is one T cell receptor beta chain with its context. What it binds is unknown. These data belong to a study of cytomegalovirus exposure and HLA in healthy donors. Study background: From donors who were HLA-typed, an early data release held 65 million to 85 million unique TCRs. General study findings and limits: The study reported that TCR beta sequences accurately predicted HLA-A and HLA-B alleles in most subjects.

With 60 Vbeta and 13 Jbeta primers, the PCR was carried out. Clones were read by immunoSEQ multiplex PCR, and TCRdb kept only the in-frame ones, dropping some. This sample has 90,000 to 120,000 clones, with 74% found just once. Per the germline V gene, CDR1 is SEHNR and CDR2 is FQNEAQ (reference sequence). V shed 1 base and J shed 8 bases, with 14 bases lying between them. This CDR3 has 14 residues. The clonotype comes from a middle-aged woman in good health and CMV-seropositive. The chain recombines TRBV7-9 with TRBJ1-2, with D perhaps TRBD1 (6 bases). The sample was PBMCs. The CDR3 sequence: CASSLGQAFIGYTF. The CDR3 nucleotides are TGTGCCAGCAGCTTAGGACAGGCCTTTATAGGCTACACCTTC.